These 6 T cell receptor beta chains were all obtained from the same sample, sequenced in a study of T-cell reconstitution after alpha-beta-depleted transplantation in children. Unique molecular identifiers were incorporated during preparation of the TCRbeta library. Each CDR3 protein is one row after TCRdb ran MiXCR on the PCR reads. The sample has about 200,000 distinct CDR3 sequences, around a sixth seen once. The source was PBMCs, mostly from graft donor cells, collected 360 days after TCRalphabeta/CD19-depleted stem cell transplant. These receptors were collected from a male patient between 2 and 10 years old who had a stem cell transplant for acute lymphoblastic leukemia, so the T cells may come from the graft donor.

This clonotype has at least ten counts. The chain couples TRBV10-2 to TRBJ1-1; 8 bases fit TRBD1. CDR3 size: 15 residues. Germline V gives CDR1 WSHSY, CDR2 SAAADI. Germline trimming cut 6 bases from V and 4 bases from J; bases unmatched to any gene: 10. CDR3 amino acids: CASRSLTGAFTEAFF. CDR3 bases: TGCGCCAGCAGATCGTTGACAGGGGCTTTCACTGAAGCTTTCTTT.

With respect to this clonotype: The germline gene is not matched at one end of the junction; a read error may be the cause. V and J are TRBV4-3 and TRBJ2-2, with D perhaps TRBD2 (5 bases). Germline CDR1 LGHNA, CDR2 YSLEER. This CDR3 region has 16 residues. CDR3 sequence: CASSPLPSGLRGQLFF. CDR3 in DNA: TGCGCCAGCAGCCCCCTACCGTCCGGGCTCCGCGGGCAGCTGTTTTTT.

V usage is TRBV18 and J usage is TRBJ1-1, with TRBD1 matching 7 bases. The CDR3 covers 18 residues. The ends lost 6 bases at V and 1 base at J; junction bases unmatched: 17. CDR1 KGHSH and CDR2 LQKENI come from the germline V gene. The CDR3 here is CASSPRTGLTFWNTEAFF. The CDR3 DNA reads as TGTGCCAGCTCCCCAAGGACAGGCCTAACTTTTTGGAACACTGAAGCTTTCTTT.

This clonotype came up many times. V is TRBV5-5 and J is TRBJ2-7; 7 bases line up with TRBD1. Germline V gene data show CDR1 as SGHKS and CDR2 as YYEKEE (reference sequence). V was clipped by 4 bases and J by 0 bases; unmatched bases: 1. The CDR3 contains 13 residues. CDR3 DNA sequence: TGTGCCAGCAGCGGGACAGTCTCCTACGAGCAGTACTTC. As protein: CASSGTVSYEQYF.

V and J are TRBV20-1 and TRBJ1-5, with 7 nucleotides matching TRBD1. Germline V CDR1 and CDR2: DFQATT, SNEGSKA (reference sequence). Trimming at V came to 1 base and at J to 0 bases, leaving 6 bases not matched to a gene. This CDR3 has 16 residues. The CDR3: CSARGGTDNSNQPQHF. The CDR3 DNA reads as TGCAGTGCTAGAGGGGGGACAGATAATAGCAATCAGCCCCAGCATTTT.

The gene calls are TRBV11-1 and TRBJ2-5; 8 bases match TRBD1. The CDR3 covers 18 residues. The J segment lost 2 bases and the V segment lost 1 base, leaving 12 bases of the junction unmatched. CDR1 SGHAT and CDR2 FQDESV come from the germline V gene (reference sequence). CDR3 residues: CASSLGQLRGPPQETQYF. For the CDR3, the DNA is TGTGCCAGCAGCTTAGGCCAACTCAGGGGGCCACCGCAAGAGACCCAGTACTTC.